This T cell receptor beta chain stems from a study of technical replicates of blood from a handful of donors. Using immunoSEQ multiplex PCR, the repertoire was profiled, and TCRdb retains in-frame clones only, with some absent. Here the sample spans about 71,000 clones, roughly 92% being singletons. Material: T cells isolated from PBMCs. This receptor was obtained from a human donor in good health.

The CDR3 DNA is TGCAGCGTTGAATGGCTAGCGGGGGAGCAGTTCTTC. It yields the protein CSVEWLAGEQFF. This rearrangement joins TRBV29-1 to TRBJ2-1, with 9 bases aligning to TRBD2. The V and J ends lost 2 bases and 10 bases, in that order; junction bases with no gene match: 3. CDR3 size: 12 residues. The germline gives CDR1 SQVTM, CDR2 ANQGSEA.